One sample yielded the 13 T cell receptor beta chains listed below, sequenced in a study of Siglec-9 on CD8 T cells in melanoma. Measured with immunoSEQ multiplex PCR; TCRdb has only the in-frame clones, and not every one. The sample lists more than 30,000 clones, 80% to 85% occurring once. The sequenced sample was Siglec-9- CD8+ T cells sorted from blood. Receptors were obtained from a human donor in good health.

This clone was observed a few times. The rearrangement uses TRBV13 and TRBJ1-6, with D unresolved. V shed 2 bases and J shed 8 bases, with 4 bases lying between them. This CDR3 has 12 residues. Germline lookup yields CDR1 PRHDT and CDR2 FYEKMQ (reference sequence). The CDR3 nucleotides read TGTGCCAGCAGCTTATCTCATTCACCCCTCCACTTT. It codes for CASSLSHSPLHF.

The chain is built from TRBV7-9 and TRBJ2-7; TRBD1 aligns across 7 bases. Unmatched junction bases numbered 7, after V lost 5 bases and J lost 0 bases. CDR3 size: 15 residues. Germline CDR1 reads SEHNR; CDR2 reads FQNEAQ (reference sequence). Written as DNA, the CDR3 is TGTGCCAGCAGCAACACAGGGGACCCCTCCTACGAGCAGTACTTC. This translates into CASSNTGDPSYEQYF. Together with reference TRBV7-9 and TRBJ2-7, the CDR3 gives the full variable domain: DTGVSQNPRHKITKRGQNVTFRCDPISEHNRLYWYRQTLGQGPEFLTYFQNEAQLEKSRLLSDRFSAERPKGSFSTLEIQRTEQGDSAMYLCASSNTGDPSYEQYFGPGTRLTVT.

The V gene is TRBV10-1, the J gene TRBJ1-1; the match to TRBD1 covers 7 bases. Germline-derived CDR1 and CDR2 are WNHNN and SYGVQD (reference sequence). After removal of 4 bases from V and 1 base from J, the junction contained 6 bases not matched to a gene. CDR3 size: 15 residues. This CDR3 reads CASSGSNRGNTEAFF. In DNA, the CDR3 is TGCGCCAGCAGTGGGTCCAACAGGGGGAACACTGAAGCTTTCTTT.

V and J are TRBV14 and TRBJ2-4; TRBD1 aligns across 8 bases. Losses at the gene ends were 0 bases for V and 0 bases for J; bases not matched to a gene: 4. The germline gives CDR1 SGHDN, CDR2 FVKESK. CDR3 length: 17 amino acids. For the CDR3, the DNA is TGTGCCAGCAGCCAAGAATCCAGGGGGCTAGCCAAAAACATTCAGTACTTC. It codes for CASSQESRGLAKNIQYF. Filled out from reference TRBV14 and TRBJ2-4, the complete variable domain reads EAGVTQFPSHSVIEKGQTVTLRCDPISGHDNLYWYRRVMGKEIKFLLHFVKESKQDESGMPNNRFLAERTGGTYSTLKVQPAELEDSGVYFCASSQESRGLAKNIQYFGAGTRLSVL.

The chain has TRBV15 and TRBJ2-1, with a tentative D call TRBD2 (6 bases). Germline V gene sequence: CDR1 LNHNV, CDR2 YYDKDF (reference sequence). CDR3 length: 16 amino acids. With 1 base removed from V and 7 bases from J, the gap between germline ends came to 17 bases. This CDR3 is CATSRVMGRERNEQFF. In nucleotides, the CDR3 is TGTGCCACCAGCAGAGTAATGGGACGGGAGAGGAATGAGCAGTTCTTC.

The CDR3 DNA reads as TGTGCCAGCAGTCCTCTATATCGACAGGGCCCCCAAGAGACCCAGTACTTC. Protein product: CASSPLYRQGPQETQYF. The V and J genes are TRBV27 and TRBJ2-5, with TRBD1 matching 7 bases. This CDR3 contains 17 residues. With V trimmed by 5 bases and J by 1 base, 13 bases remained unmatched. From germline, CDR1 is MNHEY and CDR2 SMNVEV (reference sequence).

The chain employs TRBV7-8 and TRBJ1-1, with D tentatively TRBD1 (5 bases). V lost 5 bases, J lost 8 bases, and 12 bases lay in between. This CDR3 region has 12 residues. Per the germline V gene, CDR1 is SGHVS and CDR2 is FQNEAQ. CDR3 protein: CASSLDRNEAFF. DNA for the CDR3: TGTGCCAGCAGCCTAGACAGAAACGAAGCTTTCTTT.

The chain carries TRBV5-1 and TRBJ2-1; D uncertain. With 0 bases removed from V and 4 bases from J, the gap between germline ends came to 14 bases. This CDR3 is 16 amino acids long. Per germline, CDR1 SGHRS and CDR2 YFSETQ. The CDR3 nucleotides are TGCGCCAGCAGCTTGGCCGGCACGCGGCGGTACAATGAGCAGTTCTTC. Its protein is CASSLAGTRRYNEQFF.

This chain links TRBV7-9 with TRBJ2-5; 10 nucleotides agree with TRBD2. Trimming took 3 bases from V and 4 from J; bases not matched to a gene: 2. Germline V lookup: CDR1 SEHNR, CDR2 FQNEAQ (reference sequence). The CDR3 is 14 amino acids. The CDR3 DNA reads as TGTGCCAGCAGCTTCAGCGGGGGGGTAGAGACCCAGTACTTC. Protein: CASSFSGGVETQYF.

This chain links TRBV9 with TRBJ1-1; D gene ambiguous. The CDR3 extends over 12 amino acids. Trimming stripped 4 bases from V and 8 bases from J, with 12 bases between. The germline CDR1 and CDR2 sequences are SGDLS and YYNGEE. This CDR3 is CASSPLREEAFF. CDR3 in DNA: TGTGCCAGCAGCCCCCTCCGGGAAGAAGCTTTCTTT.

The chain carries TRBV6-4 and TRBJ2-1; a weak D match, TRBD2 (6 bases). Germline loops: CDR1 MRHNA, CDR2 SNTAGT. V was cut by 4 bases and J by 4 bases, with 8 bases left in between. The CDR3 consists of 13 residues. As DNA, the CDR3 is TGTGCCAGCAGTGCCGGGACTTACAATGAGCAGTTCTTC. This translates into CASSAGTYNEQFF.

Here the CDR3 DNA reads TGTGCCAGCAGCTTAGTGGGGGAGGGCCTCCGCGAGACCCAGTACTTC. This encodes CASSLVGEGLRETQYF. V and J are TRBV5-6 and TRBJ2-5; 7 nucleotides agree with TRBD2. CDR3 size: 16 residues. Germline V CDR1 and CDR2: SGHDT, YYEEEE. V trimming: 2 bases; J trimming: 5 bases; junction bases outside the gene matches: 12.

This chain connects TRBV5-1 to TRBJ1-1; D is perhaps TRBD1 (5 bases). The CDR3 is made up of 15 amino acids. Germline lookup yields CDR1 SGHRS and CDR2 YFSETQ. V was pared by 2 bases and J by 1 base, with 12 bases between. The CDR3 DNA is TGCGCCAGCAGCTTATCAGGGACGGGGAACACTGAAGCTTTCTTT. Translating gives CASSLSGTGNTEAFF.